These T cell receptor beta chains were read from a single sample in a study of shared clonotypes between healthy human individuals. Produced via immunoSEQ multiplex PCR; TCRdb's table is partial and in-frame only. The sample includes approximately 1,500,000 clones, 98% of them seen just once. Sequencing input: naive CD4+ T cells sorted from blood. The receptors were gathered from a young man in good health. CDR3s include the opening cysteine and the closing phenylalanine or tryptophan. The order of the fields is clone size, D gene, J gene, V gene, CDR3 protein, CDR3 DNA. A D gene is named only where the DNA matches it firmly. Clone size is shown for a subset of rows, as once, few, many or a class of expanded clone.

NA,TRBD1,TRBJ2-7,TRBV5-1,CASSPTGTVNYEQYF,TGCGCCAGCAGCCCAACCGGGACAGTGAACTACGAGCAGTACTTC
NA,NA,TRBJ1-2,TRBV5-1,CASSEQGGGYGYTF,TGCGCCAGCAGCGAACAGGGTGGAGGGTATGGCTACACCTTC
NA,NA,TRBJ1-4,TRBV7-3,CASSPGFGEKLFF,TGTGCCAGCAGCCCAGGTTTCGGGGAAAAACTGTTTTTT
NA,TRBD1,TRBJ1-5,TRBV5-1,CASRIGTGSNQPQHF,TGCGCCAGCAGAATCGGGACAGGAAGCAATCAGCCCCAGCATTTT
NA,TRBD2,TRBJ2-3,TRBV4-3,CASSPSTSGFTDTQYF,TGCGCCAGCAGCCCTAGCACTAGCGGATTCACAGATACGCAGTATTTT
NA,TRBD2,TRBJ2-3,TRBV4-1,CASSQGLGSTDTQYF,TGCGCCAGCAGCCAGGGACTAGGCAGCACAGATACGCAGTATTTT
NA,NA,TRBJ2-7,TRBV5-1,CASSPTGTAYEQYF,TGCGCCAGCAGCCCTACCGGGACGGCCTACGAGCAGTACTTC
NA,NA,TRBJ2-1,TRBV2,CASIGGTWDEQFF,TGTGCCAGCATCGGCGGGACGTGGGATGAGCAGTTCTTC
NA,TRBD2,TRBJ2-2,TRBV4-2,CASSQGQLAGGNTGELFF,TGTGCCAGCAGCCAGGGGCAACTAGCGGGAGGTAACACCGGGGAGCTGTTTTTT
NA,NA,TRBJ2-2,TRBV5-4,CASKGYGGNTGELFF,TGTGCCAGCAAAGGATACGGGGGCAACACCGGGGAGCTGTTTTTT
NA,NA,TRBJ1-2,TRBV11-2,CASSPWTGMANYGYTF,TGTGCCAGCAGCCCCTGGACCGGTATGGCTAACTATGGCTACACCTTC
NA,NA,TRBJ2-3,TRBV20-1,CSATLDNTQYF,TGCAGTGCTACACTAGACAATACGCAGTATTTT
NA,NA,TRBJ1-5,TRBV4-1,CASSHTDRGNQPQHF,TGCGCCAGCAGCCACACCGACAGAGGCAATCAGCCCCAGCATTTT
NA,NA,TRBJ1-1,TRBV6-5,CASSYSPIVMGTEAFF,TGTGCCAGCAGTTACTCTCCGATTGTGATGGGTACTGAAGCTTTCTTT
once,TRBD2,TRBJ2-1,TRBV4-3,CASSRDYANNEQFF,TGCGCCAGCAGCCGGGACTACGCTAACAATGAGCAGTTCTTC
NA,NA,TRBJ2-1,TRBV7-2,CASSLANREQFF,TGTGCCAGCAGCTTAGCAAATCGTGAGCAGTTCTTC
NA,NA,TRBJ2-7,TRBV5-1,CASSSKAQGGVDEQYF,TGCGCCAGCAGCTCTAAGGCCCAGGGTGGCGTTGACGAGCAGTACTTC
NA,NA,TRBJ1-4,TRBV5-5,CASSLGQGGEKLFF,TGTGCCAGCAGCTTGGGGCAGGGCGGGGAAAAACTGTTTTTT
once,TRBD1,TRBJ1-2,TRBV5-1,CASSLPGQGNYGYTF,TGCGCCAGCAGCTTGCCGGGACAGGGGAACTATGGCTACACCTTC
NA,NA,TRBJ2-3,TRBV20-1,CSESSTDTQYF,TGCAGTGAGTCCAGCACAGATACGCAGTATTTT
once,TRBD1,TRBJ1-1,TRBV5-3,CASSSGQGAYTEAFF,TGTGCCAGCAGCTCGGGACAGGGGGCGTACACTGAAGCTTTCTTT
NA,NA,TRBJ2-6,TRBV28,CASSLQGSGANVLTF,TGTGCCAGCAGTTTACAGGGCTCTGGGGCCAACGTCCTGACTTTC
NA,NA,TRBJ2-3,TRBV10-3,CATKDYKGPDTQYF,TGTGCCACCAAGGACTACAAAGGGCCAGATACGCAGTATTTT
NA,NA,TRBJ2-1,TRBV9,CASSARGTQSYNEQFF,TGTGCCAGCAGCGCCCGAGGGACACAGTCCTACAATGAGCAGTTCTTC
NA,NA,TRBJ2-1,TRBV15,CATSRDFSEQFF,TGTGCCACCAGCCGGGACTTCAGTGAGCAGTTCTTC
NA,TRBD1,TRBJ1-1,TRBV11-1,CASSPRQGMNTEAFF,TGTGCCAGCAGCCCTCGACAGGGGATGAACACTGAAGCTTTCTTT
NA,TRBD1,TRBJ2-7,TRBV30,CAWGPGQRFEQYF,TGTGCCTGGGGACCGGGACAGCGCTTTGAGCAGTACTTC
NA,NA,TRBJ2-2,TRBV18,CASSPSMASLNTGELFF,TGTGCCAGCTCACCGTCGATGGCTAGCCTTAACACCGGGGAGCTGTTTTTT
NA,NA,TRBJ2-2,TRBV5-1,CASSPGSTGEGTGELFF,TGCGCCAGCAGCCCGGGCTCGACAGGGGAGGGGACCGGGGAGCTGTTTTTT